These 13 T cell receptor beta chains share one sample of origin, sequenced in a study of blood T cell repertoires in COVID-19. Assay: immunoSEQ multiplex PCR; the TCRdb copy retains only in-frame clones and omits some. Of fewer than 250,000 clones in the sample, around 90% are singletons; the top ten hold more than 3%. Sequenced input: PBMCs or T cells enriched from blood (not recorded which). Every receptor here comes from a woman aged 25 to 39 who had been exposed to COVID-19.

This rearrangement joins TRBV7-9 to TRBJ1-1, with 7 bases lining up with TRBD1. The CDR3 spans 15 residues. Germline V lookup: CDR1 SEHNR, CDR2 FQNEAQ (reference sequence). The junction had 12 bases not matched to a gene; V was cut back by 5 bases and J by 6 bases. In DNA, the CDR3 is TGTGCCAGCAGCACCCCATCGGACAGGCCCTCTGAAGCTTTCTTT. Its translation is CASSTPSDRPSEAFF. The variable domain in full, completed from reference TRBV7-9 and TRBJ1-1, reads DTGVSQNPRHKITKRGQNVTFRCDPISEHNRLYWYRQTLGQGPEFLTYFQNEAQLEKSRLLSDRFSAERPKGSFSTLEIQRTEQGDSAMYLCASSTPSDRPSEAFFGQGTRLTVV.

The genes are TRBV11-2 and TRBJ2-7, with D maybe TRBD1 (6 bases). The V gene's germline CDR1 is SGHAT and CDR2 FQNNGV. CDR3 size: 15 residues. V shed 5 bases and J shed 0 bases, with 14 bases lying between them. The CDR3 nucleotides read TGTGCCAGCAGCCGACAGGCCGGGAACTCCTACGAGCAGTACTTC. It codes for CASSRQAGNSYEQYF.

The CDR3 reads CASSFSDEQYF. The DNA of the CDR3 is TGTGCCAGCAGTTTTTCGGACGAGCAGTACTTC. V and J are TRBV28 and TRBJ2-7, with no clear D. Germline V gene data show CDR1 as MDHEN and CDR2 as SYDVKM. The length of the CDR3 is 11 residues. Trimming left V 3 bases short and J 5 bases short, with 5 bases between. The entire variable domain, with the rest obtained from reference TRBV28 and TRBJ2-7, is as follows: DVKVTQSSRYLVKRTGEKVFLECVQDMDHENMFWYRQDPGLGLRLIYFSYDVKMKEKGDIPEGYSVSREKKERFSLILESASTNQTSMYLCASSFSDEQYFGPGTRLTVT.

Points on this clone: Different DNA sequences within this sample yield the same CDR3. The CDR3 DNA reads as TGTGCCAGCAGTGAAGGACAGGGCTCCTACAATGAGCAGTTCTTC. It translates to CASSEGQGSYNEQFF. The chain joins TRBV6-1 to TRBJ2-1; 7 bases are shared with TRBD1. The CDR3 spans 15 residues. V shed 1 base, J shed 0 bases, and the junction held 0 bases outside the gene matches. From germline, CDR1 is MNHNS and CDR2 SASEGT.

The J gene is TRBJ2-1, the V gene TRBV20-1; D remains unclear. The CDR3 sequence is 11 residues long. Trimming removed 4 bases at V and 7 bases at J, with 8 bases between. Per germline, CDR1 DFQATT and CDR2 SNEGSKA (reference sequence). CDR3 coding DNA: TGCAGTGCTAATTACTTTAATGAGCAGTTCTTC. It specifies CSANYFNEQFF.

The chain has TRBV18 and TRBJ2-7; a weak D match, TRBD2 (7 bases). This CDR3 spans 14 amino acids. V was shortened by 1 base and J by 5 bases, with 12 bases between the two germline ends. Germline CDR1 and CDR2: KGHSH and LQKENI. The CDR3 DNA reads TGTGCCAGCTCACCACGGAGGGGGGGCCACGAGCAGTACTTC. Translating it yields CASSPRRGGHEQYF. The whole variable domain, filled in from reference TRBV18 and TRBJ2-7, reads NAGVMQNPRHLVRRRGQEARLRCSPMKGHSHVYWYRQLPEEGLKFMVYLQKENIIDESGMPKERFSAEFPKEGPSILRIQQVVRGDSAAYFCASSPRRGGHEQYFGPGTRLTVT.

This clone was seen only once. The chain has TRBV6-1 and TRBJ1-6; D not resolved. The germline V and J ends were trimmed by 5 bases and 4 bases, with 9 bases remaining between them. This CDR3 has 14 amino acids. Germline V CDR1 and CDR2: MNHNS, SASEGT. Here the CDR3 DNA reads TGTGCCAGCAGTATGGAGTCGTATAATTCACCCCTCCACTTT. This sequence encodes CASSMESYNSPLHF.

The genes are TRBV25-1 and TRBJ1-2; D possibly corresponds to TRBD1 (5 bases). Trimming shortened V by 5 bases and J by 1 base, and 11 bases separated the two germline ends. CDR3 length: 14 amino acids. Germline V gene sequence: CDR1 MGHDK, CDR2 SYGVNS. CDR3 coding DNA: TGTGCCAGCAGTCATATTGACAGTAACTATGGCTACACCTTC. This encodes CASSHIDSNYGYTF.

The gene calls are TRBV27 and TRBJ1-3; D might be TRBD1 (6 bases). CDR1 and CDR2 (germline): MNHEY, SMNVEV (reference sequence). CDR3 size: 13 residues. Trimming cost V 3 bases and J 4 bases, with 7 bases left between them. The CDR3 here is CASSLRGGNTIYF. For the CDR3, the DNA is TGTGCCAGCAGTTTGAGGGGGGGAAACACCATATATTTT.

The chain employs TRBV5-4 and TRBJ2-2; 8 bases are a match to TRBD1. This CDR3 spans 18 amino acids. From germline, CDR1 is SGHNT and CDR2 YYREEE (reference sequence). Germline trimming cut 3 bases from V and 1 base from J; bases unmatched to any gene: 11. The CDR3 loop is CASSSRPGGLRNTGELFF. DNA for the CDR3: TGTGCCAGCAGCTCAAGGCCAGGGGGCCTAAGGAACACCGGGGAGCTGTTTTTT.

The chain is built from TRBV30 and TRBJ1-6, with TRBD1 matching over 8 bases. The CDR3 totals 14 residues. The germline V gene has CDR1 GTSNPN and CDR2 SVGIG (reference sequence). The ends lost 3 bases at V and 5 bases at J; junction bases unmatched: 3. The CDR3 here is CAWRGQANNSPLHF. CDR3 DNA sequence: TGTGCCTGGAGGGGACAGGCTAATAATTCACCCCTCCACTTT.

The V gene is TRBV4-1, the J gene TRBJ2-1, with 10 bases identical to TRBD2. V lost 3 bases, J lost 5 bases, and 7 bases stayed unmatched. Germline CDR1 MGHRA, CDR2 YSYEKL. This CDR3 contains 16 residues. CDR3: CASSQPGTSVHNEQFF. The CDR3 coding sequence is TGCGCCAGCAGCCAGCCCGGGACTAGCGTTCACAATGAGCAGTTCTTC.

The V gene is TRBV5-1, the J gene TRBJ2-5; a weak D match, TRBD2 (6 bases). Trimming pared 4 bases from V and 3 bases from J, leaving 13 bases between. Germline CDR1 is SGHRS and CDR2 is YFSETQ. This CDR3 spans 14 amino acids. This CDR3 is CASSVLTRKETQYF. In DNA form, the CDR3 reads TGCGCCAGCAGCGTCTTGACTAGAAAAGAGACCCAGTACTTC.